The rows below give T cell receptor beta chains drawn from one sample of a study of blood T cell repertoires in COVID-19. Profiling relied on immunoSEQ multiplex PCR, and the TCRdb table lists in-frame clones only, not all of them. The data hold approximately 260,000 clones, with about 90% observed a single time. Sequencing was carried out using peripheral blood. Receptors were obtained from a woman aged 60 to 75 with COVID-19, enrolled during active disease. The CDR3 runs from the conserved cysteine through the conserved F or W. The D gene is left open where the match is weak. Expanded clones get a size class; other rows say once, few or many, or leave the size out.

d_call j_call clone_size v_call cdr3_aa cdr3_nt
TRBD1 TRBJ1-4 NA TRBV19 CASKDRGGEKLFF TGTGCCAGTAAAGACAGGGGGGGCGAAAAACTGTTTTTT
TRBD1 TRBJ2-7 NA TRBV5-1 CASSSPTGNEQYF TGCGCCAGCAGCTCCCCGACAGGGAACGAGCAGTACTTC
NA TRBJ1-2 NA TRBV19 CASSYGGGSGYTF TGTGCCAGCAGCTACGGCGGAGGAAGTGGCTACACCTTC
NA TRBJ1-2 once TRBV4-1 CASSQERTVYGYTF TGCGCCAGCAGCCAGGAGCGGACAGTCTATGGCTACACCTTC
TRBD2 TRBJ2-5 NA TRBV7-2 CASSLAASGGATSETQYF TGTGCCAGCAGCTTAGCGGCTAGCGGGGGGGCTACATCAGAGACCCAGTACTTC
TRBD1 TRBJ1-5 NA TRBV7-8 CASSMGQANQPQHF TGTGCCAGCAGCATGGGACAGGCTAATCAGCCCCAGCATTTT
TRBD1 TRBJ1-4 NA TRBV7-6 CASSLTGQGGEKLFF TGTGCCAGCAGCTTAACAGGACAGGGTGGAGAAAAACTGTTTTTT
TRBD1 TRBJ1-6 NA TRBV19 CASSTTGGNSPLHF TGTGCCAGTAGCACCACAGGGGGTAATTCACCCCTCCACTTT
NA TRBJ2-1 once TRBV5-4 CASSPELAGPRDEQFF TGTGCCAGCAGCCCCGAGCTCGCGGGGCCTAGGGATGAGCAGTTCTTC
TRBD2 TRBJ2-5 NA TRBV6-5 CASSYVAGVETQYF TGTGCCAGCAGTTACGTGGCGGGGGTTGAGACCCAGTACTTC
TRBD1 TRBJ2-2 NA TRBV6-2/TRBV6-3 CASSEPRQGYHRELFF TGTGCCAGCAGTGAGCCGCGACAGGGTTATCACCGGGAGCTGTTTTTT
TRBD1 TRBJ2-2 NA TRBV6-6 CASSKPGQGNTGELFF TGTGCCAGCAGTAAACCGGGACAGGGAAACACCGGGGAGCTGTTTTTT
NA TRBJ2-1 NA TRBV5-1 CASSLQQGGSYNEQFF TGCGCCAGCAGCTTGCAGCAGGGGGGCTCCTACAATGAGCAGTTCTTC
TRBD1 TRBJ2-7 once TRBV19 CASSTGTGGFEQYF TGTGCCAGTAGTACTGGGACAGGGGGCTTCGAGCAGTACTTC
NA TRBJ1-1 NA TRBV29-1 CSVGARLQVNTEAFF TGCAGCGTTGGGGCCCGTTTACAGGTCAACACTGAAGCTTTCTTT
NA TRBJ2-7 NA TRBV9 CASSPGTFDYEQYF TGTGCCAGCAGTCCTGGGACATTCGACTACGAGCAGTACTTC
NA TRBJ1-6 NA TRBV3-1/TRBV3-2 CASSQDRQGYNSPLHF TGTGCCAGCAGCCAAGATCGGCAGGGTTATAATTCACCCCTCCACTTT
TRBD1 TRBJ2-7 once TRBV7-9 CASSFDRGNEQYF TGTGCCAGCAGCTTCGACAGGGGAAACGAGCAGTACTTC
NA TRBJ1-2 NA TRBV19 CASSIIGGGYTF TGTGCCAGTAGTATAATCGGTGGTGGCTACACCTTC
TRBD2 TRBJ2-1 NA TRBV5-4 CASSRTIAGGGDEQFF TGTGCCAGCAGCCGAACCATAGCGGGGGGCGGGGATGAGCAGTTCTTC
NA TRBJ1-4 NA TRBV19 CASSIDDSSNEKLFF TGTGCCAGTAGTATCGACGACAGCTCCAATGAAAAACTGTTTTTT
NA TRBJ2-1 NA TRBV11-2 CASSPLVGGGNEQFF TGTGCCAGCAGCCCACTAGTAGGGGGGGGAAATGAGCAGTTCTTC
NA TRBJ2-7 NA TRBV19 CASSIGVRTYEQYF TGTGCCAGTAGTATAGGAGTCCGCACCTACGAGCAGTACTTC
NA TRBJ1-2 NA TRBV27 CASSPGQFYGYTF TGTGCCAGCAGCCCCGGACAGTTCTATGGCTACACCTTC
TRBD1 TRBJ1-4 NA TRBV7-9 CASSSTGGVEKLFF TGTGCCAGCAGTTCGACAGGGGGGGTAGAAAAACTGTTTTTT
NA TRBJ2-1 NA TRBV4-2 CASSPVRGLNEQFF TGTGCCAGCAGCCCAGTACGCGGGTTAAATGAGCAGTTCTTC
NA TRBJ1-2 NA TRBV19 CASKLGAVGYTF TGTGCCAGTAAGCTCGGCGCGGTTGGCTACACCTTC
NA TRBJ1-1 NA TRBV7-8 CASSIGPAEAFF TGTGCCAGCAGCATAGGTCCTGCTGAAGCTTTCTTT
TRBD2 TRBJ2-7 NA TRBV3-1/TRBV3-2 CASSQGGLAGGREQYF TGTGCCAGCAGCCAAGGAGGACTAGCGGGGGGACGCGAGCAGTACTTC
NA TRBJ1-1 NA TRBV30 CAWSVPNEGSTEAFF TGTGCCTGGAGTGTTCCCAACGAGGGAAGCACTGAAGCTTTCTTT
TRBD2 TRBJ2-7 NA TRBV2 CASSARGWGTSLYEQYF TGTGCCAGCAGTGCTCGGGGTTGGGGGACTAGCTTATACGAGCAGTACTTC
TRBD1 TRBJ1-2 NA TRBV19 CASSMGTGDYGYTF TGTGCCAGTAGTATGGGGACAGGGGACTATGGCTACACCTTC
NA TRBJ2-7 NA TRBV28 CASRGGRYEQYF TGTGCCAGCCGAGGGGGTCGGTACGAGCAGTACTTC
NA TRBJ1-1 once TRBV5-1 CASSPFSAGAQMEAFF TGCGCCAGCAGCCCCTTCTCGGCAGGGGCCCAAATGGAAGCTTTCTTT
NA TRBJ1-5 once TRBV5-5 CASSLIAGEGTQPQHF TGTGCCAGCAGCTTGATTGCGGGGGAGGGAACTCAGCCCCAGCATTTT
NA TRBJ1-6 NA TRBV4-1 CASSQAPGGNSPLHF TGCGCCAGCAGCCAAGCTCCTGGAGGGAATTCACCCCTCCACTTT
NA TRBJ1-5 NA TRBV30 CAWSATDDQPQHF TGTGCCTGGAGTGCGACAGACGATCAGCCCCAGCATTTT
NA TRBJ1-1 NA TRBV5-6 CASSLDILNTEAFF TGTGCCAGCAGCTTGGATATACTCAACACTGAAGCTTTCTTT
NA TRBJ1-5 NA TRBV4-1 CASSQDKETSQHF TGCGCCAGCAGCCAAGACAAGGAGACGTCCCAGCATTTT
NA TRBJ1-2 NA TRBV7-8 CASSVYPGSGGGYTF TGTGCCAGCAGCGTTTACCCGGGATCCGGCGGGGGCTACACCTTC
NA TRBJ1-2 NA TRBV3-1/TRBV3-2 CASSQVLRGSDGYTF TGTGCCAGCAGCCAAGTACTTAGGGGATCCGACGGCTACACCTTC
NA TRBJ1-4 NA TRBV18 CASSPIVGGFRATNEKLFF TGTGCCAGCTCACCAATAGTAGGAGGGTTTAGAGCAACTAATGAAAAACTGTTTTTT
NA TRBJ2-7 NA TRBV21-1 CASSKAPDREGDYEQYF TGTGCCAGCAGCAAAGCACCAGACAGGGAAGGTGACTACGAGCAGTACTTC
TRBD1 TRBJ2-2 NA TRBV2 CASSWDSSTGELFF TGTGCCAGCAGCTGGGACAGCTCCACCGGGGAGCTGTTTTTT
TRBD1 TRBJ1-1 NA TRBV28 CASSLYDRGTNTEAFF TGTGCCAGCAGTTTATATGACAGGGGGACGAACACTGAAGCTTTCTTT
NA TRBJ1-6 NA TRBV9 CASSVAQGYNSPLHF TGTGCCAGCAGCGTAGCTCAGGGGTATAATTCACCCCTCCACTTT
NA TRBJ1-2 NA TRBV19 CASRGVYGGGQAFANYGYTF TGTGCCAGTAGAGGCGTCTACGGTGGGGGACAAGCATTTGCTAACTATGGCTACACCTTC
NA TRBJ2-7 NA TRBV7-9 CASSPEAYEQYF TGTGCCAGCAGCCCAGAGGCCTACGAGCAGTACTTC
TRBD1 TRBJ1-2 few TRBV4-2 CASSQVQGADYGYTF TGTGCCAGCAGCCAAGTGCAGGGGGCTGACTATGGCTACACCTTC
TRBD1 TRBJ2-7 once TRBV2 CASRTTGTAAYEQYF TGTGCCAGCAGAACTACCGGGACAGCCGCCTACGAGCAGTACTTC
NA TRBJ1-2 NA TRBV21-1 CASSKAGTATGSYTF TGTGCCAGCAGCAAAGCCGGGACAGCCACGGGCAGCTACACCTTC
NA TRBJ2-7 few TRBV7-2 CASSHQTAYEQYF TGTGCCAGCAGCCACCAGACAGCCTACGAGCAGTACTTC